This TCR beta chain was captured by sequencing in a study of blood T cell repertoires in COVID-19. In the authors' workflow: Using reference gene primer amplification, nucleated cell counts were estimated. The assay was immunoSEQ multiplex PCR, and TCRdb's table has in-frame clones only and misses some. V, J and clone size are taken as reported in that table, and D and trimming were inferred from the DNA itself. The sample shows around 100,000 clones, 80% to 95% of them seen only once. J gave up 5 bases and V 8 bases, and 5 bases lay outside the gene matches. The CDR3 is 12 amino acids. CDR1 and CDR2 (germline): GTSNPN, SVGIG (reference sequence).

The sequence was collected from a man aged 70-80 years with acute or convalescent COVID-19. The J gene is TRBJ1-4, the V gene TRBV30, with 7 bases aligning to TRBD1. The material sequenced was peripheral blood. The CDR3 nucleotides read TGTGCCGGGACAGTCTCAAATGAAAAACTGTTTTTT. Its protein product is CAGTVSNEKLFF.